The entry below gives a single T cell receptor beta chain sequence along with its context. In this sample, this clonotype turned up a few times. Its antigen remains undetermined. It has no much larger one-base neighbor in the sample; base qualities were not kept. Trimming at the junction amounts to 5 bases on V and 5 bases on J, and the germline ends lie 15 bases apart. The germline V gene provides CDR1 SGHVS and CDR2 FQNEAQ. Taken from cysteine to phenylalanine, the CDR3 has 15 residues. This entry keeps only the CDR3 DNA: 45 bases, framed from base 1. This record belongs to a study of T cells in Graves' hyperthyroidism and ophthalmopathy (dated by TCRdb to the late 2010s). In the study overall: A discovery cohort of 95 to 100 patients, roughly 45 with Graves' ophthalmopathy and roughly 59 with stable Graves' hyperthyroidism, was used to find distinguishing TCR V-J signatures. An independent validation cohort of 18 to 20 hyperthyroidism patients and about 15 patients who later progressed to ophthalmopathy tested prospective prediction of ophthalmopathy. The roughly 91 discovery patients were randomly split 7:3 into training and test sets. In roughly six Graves' hyperthyroidism patients, the study also compared T-cell repertoires from thyroid tissue with T-cell repertoires from blood. Once sampling was done, hyperthyroidism patients were given methimazole at a starting dose of 30 mg daily, whereas ophthalmopathy patients were given high-dose intravenous methylprednisolone. TCR Vbeta CDR3 sequencing of 135 peripheral blood samples (43 ophthalmopathy, 75 to 80 hyperthyroidism and roughly 17 progressor patients) is reported in the paper.

The TCR beta CDR3 regions were amplified from RNA transcripts. For the first round of RT-PCR on the TCR CDR3, the HTBI primer set was used together with the Qiagen OneStep RT-PCR kit. The libraries were constructed in a second round of multiplex PCR and then size-selected and purified. Sequencing of the libraries was done on an Illumina HiSeq2000 using paired-end 100 bp reads. The paper's processing steps were these. SOAPnuke was used to process the raw data, with reads discarded if the reads contained adapters or uncalled bases, had a mean Phred below 15, or lacked an exact constant-primer or identifier match. COPE v1.2.5 was used to merge the high-quality paired reads, and each unique nucleotide sequence was defined as a clonotype. Clonotypes were aligned to IMGT TRBV, TRBD and TRBJ reference segments using MiTCR v1.1. The analysis was restricted to V-J combinations with a frequency above 0.0001, which together covered 99% to 99.2% of the repertoires. A TCS score was defined as the ratio between F50 (clonal expansion) and ExV (chaos), using BLOSUM62-based TCRdist between CDR3 peptides within each V-J. Welch's t-statistics and random forest reduced around 510 V-J features to roughly 13, which were used in a naive Bayes classifier (R e1071). Thyroid-blood repertoire similarity was quantified with the Morisita-Horn index. TCRdb took the public reads, trimmed them with fastp at Q25, ran MiXCR for clone calling and kept in-frame beta chains. Rows with one shared CDR3 protein collapse into an entry with the most common genes and DNA. The V and J calls come from TCRdb's annotation, not from the publication. The sample yields hundreds of thousands of distinct CDR3 sequences; over 40% were counted once. The ten largest account for about 7% of the sample.

General conclusions and limits of the study: Sample size was not statistically predetermined, and investigators were not blinded to group allocation. Most expanded thyroid clonotypes (frequency above 0.001) were also detected in blood, a finding suggesting that blood repertoires may reflect thyroid immune responses. A model built on a 13 V-J signature distinguished ophthalmopathy from stable hyperthyroidism, reaching approximately 89% sensitivity and 81.08% specificity in cross-validation and 80%/75% in testing. During validation, the model predicted progression to ophthalmopathy a median of approximately 7 months ahead of onset, with roughly 65% sensitivity and roughly 72% specificity.

Exclusion was applied to patients with uncontrolled infections, other autoimmune diseases, pregnancy or lactation. Diagnoses were based on clinical symptoms, serum thyroxine and TRAb, thyroid ultrasound and orbital computed tomography. Trizol reagent was used to extract total RNA, and RNA quality was then checked on an Agilent 2100 Bioanalyzer. The chain is made from TRBV7-8 and TRBJ1-4; the D segment cannot be called with confidence. The TCR originated in an adult man with Graves' disease, either hyperthyroidism or ophthalmopathy (not recorded which). The specimen was peripheral blood or thyroid tissue (not recorded which). This receptor carries the CDR3 CASSQKGALNEKLFF. The bases are TGTGCCAGCAGCCAAAAGGGTGCCTTAAATGAAAAACTGTTTTTT.